The present T cell receptor beta chain was sequenced within a study of shared clonotypes between healthy human individuals. The germline V gene has CDR1 SQVTM and CDR2 ANQGSEA. The CDR3 is made up of 13 amino acids. V was trimmed by 6 bases and J by 2 bases, leaving 10 bases between them. The donor cohort consisted entirely of Caucasian adults residing in Nashville, Tennessee. In replicate PCRs of unsorted PBMC, 250 to 350 ng DNA, 31,000 or so T cell genomes, was used. Ten immunoSEQ deep assay plates were used to sequence the DNA of unsorted PBMCs. Clones were read by immunoSEQ multiplex PCR, and TCRdb kept only the in-frame ones, dropping some. The table records roughly 500,000 clones, roughly 77% of them present only once.

Specimen: PBMCs. The V gene is TRBV29-1, the J gene TRBJ2-2; TRBD2 might be the D (6 bases). This receptor was taken from a woman in her thirties or forties in good health. Some clones in this sample may be carry-over from other donors' samples. The CDR3: CSVEGLNTGELFF. The CDR3 DNA is TGCAGCGTCGAGGGACTTAACACCGGGGAGCTGTTTTTT.